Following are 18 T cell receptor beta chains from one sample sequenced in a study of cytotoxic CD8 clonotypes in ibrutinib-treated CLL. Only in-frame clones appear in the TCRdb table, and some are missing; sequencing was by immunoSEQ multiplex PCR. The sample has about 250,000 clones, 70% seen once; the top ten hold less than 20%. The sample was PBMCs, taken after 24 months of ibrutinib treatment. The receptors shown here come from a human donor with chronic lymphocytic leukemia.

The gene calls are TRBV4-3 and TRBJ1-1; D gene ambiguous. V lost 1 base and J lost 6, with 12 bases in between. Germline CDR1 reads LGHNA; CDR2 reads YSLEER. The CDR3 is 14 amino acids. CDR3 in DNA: TGCGCCAGCAGCCAAGGGAGAGCGGCTGCTGAAGCTTTCTTT. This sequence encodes CASSQGRAAAEAFF.

The CDR3 coding sequence is TGTGCCAGCAGGACCGTGACAGGGCCACAAGAGACCCAGTACTTC. It encodes CASRTVTGPQETQYF. The rearrangement uses TRBV6-5 and TRBJ2-5, with 7 bases fitting TRBD1. There are 15 residues in the CDR3. Trimming removed 6 bases from V and 2 bases from J; junction bases left unmatched: 9. From germline, CDR1 is MNHEY and CDR2 SVGAGI.

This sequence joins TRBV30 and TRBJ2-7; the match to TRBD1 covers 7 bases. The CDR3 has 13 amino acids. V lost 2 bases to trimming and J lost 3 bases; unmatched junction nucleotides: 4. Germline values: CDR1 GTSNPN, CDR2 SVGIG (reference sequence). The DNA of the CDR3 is TGTGCCTGGAGTACGGCAGGGGGCTACGAGCAGTACTTC. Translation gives CAWSTAGGYEQYF.

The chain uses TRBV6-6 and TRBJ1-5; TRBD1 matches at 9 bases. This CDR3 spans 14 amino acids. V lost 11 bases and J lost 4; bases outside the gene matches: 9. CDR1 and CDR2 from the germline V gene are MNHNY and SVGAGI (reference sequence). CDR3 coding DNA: TGTGCCTCCAGGCCAGGGACAGGGAATCAGCCCCAGCATTTT. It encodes CASRPGTGNQPQHF.

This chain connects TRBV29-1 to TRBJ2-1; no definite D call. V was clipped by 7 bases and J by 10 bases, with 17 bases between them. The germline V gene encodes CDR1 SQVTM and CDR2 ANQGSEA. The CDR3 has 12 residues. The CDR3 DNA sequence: TGCAGCGGCCGAGAAAGATTCGGGGAGCAGTTCTTC. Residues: CSGRERFGEQFF.

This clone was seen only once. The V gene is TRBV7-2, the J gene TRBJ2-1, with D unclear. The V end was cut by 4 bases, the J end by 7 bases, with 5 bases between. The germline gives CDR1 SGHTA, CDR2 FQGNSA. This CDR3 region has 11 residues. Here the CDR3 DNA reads TGTGCCAGCAGCTCTCGGAATGAGCAGTTCTTC. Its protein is CASSSRNEQFF.

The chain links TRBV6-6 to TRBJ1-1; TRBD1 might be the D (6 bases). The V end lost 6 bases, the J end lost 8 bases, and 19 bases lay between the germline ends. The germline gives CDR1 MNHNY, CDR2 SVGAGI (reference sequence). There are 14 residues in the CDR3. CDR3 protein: CASRPGTKLPEAFF. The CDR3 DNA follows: TGTGCCAGCAGACCCGGGACAAAACTCCCCGAAGCTTTCTTT.

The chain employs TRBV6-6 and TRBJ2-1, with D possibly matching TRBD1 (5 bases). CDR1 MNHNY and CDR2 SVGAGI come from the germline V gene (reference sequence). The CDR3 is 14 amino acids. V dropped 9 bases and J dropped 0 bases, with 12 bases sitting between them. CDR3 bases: TGTGCCAGTCAGGGTTTTGGCTCCTACAATGAGCAGTTCTTC. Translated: CASQGFGSYNEQFF.

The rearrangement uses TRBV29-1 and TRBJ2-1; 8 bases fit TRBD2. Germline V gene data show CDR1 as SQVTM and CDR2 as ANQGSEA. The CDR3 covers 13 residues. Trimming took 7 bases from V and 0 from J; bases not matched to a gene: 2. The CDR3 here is CSASGSSYNEQFF. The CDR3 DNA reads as TGCAGCGCAAGCGGGAGCTCCTACAATGAGCAGTTCTTC.

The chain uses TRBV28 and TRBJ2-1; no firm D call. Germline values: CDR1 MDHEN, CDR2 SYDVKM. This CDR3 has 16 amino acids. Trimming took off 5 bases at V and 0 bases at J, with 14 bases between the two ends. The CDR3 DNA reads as TGTGCCAGCAGTACTCAAGCACCCAGCTCCTACAATGAGCAGTTCTTC. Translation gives CASSTQAPSSYNEQFF.

The CDR3 DNA sequence: TGTGCCAGCTCACCAGTTGGCCGGTGGGACTATGGCTACACCTTC. Translating it yields CASSPVGRWDYGYTF. The chain joins TRBV18 to TRBJ1-2, with D unclear. The germline V gene has CDR1 KGHSH and CDR2 LQKENI. V lost 2 bases and J lost 3, with 13 bases in between. The CDR3 is made up of 15 amino acids.

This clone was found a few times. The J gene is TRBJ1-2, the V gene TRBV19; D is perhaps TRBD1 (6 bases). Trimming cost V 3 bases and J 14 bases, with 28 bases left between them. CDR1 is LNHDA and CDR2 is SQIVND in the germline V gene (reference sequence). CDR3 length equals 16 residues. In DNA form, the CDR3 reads TGTGCCAGTAGTATGGTGGGACACTCCCCCGACAGGCACCATACCTTC. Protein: CASSMVGHSPDRHHTF.

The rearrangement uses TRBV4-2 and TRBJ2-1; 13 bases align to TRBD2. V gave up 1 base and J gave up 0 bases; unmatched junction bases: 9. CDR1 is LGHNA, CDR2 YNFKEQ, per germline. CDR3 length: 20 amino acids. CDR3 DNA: TGTGCCAGCAGCCAAGTTCGACTAGCGGGAGGAGCGAGCTCCTACAATGAGCAGTTCTTC. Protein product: CASSQVRLAGGASSYNEQFF.

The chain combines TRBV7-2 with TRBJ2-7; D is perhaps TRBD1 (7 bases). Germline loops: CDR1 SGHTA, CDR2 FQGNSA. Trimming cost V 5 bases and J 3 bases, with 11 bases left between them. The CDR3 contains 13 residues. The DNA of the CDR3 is TGTGCCAGCAGCGCGGGACAGTACTACGAGCAGTACTTC. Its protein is CASSAGQYYEQYF.

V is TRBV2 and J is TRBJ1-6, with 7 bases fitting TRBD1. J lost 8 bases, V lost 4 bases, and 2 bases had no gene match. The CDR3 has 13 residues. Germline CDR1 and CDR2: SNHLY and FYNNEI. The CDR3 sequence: CASSGDRDSPLHF. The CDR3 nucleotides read TGTGCCAGCAGTGGAGACAGGGATTCACCCCTCCACTTT. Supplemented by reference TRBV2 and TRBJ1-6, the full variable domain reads EPEVTQTPSHQVTQMGQEVILRCVPISNHLYFYWYRQILGQKVEFLVSFYNNEISEKSEIFDDQFSVERPDGSNFTLKIRSTKLEDSAMYFCASSGDRDSPLHFGNGTRLTVT.

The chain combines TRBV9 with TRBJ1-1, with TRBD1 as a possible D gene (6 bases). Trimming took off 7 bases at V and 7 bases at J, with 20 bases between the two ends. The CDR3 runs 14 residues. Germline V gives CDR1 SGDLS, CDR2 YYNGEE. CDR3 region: CASGSPFRGNEAFF. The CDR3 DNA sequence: TGTGCCAGCGGAAGTCCTTTCAGGGGAAATGAAGCTTTCTTT.

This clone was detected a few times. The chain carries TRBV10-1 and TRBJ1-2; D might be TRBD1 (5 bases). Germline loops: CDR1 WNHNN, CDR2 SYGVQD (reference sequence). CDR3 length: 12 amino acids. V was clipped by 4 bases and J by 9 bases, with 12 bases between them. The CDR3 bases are TGCGCCAGCAGTGGGCGGGACTGCTGCTACACCTTC. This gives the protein CASSGRDCCYTF.

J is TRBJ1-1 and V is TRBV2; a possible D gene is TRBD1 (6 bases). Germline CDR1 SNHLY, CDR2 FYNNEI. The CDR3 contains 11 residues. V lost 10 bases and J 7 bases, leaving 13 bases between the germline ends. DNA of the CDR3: TGTGCCATCCCGAGGGGGTATGAAGCTTTCTTT. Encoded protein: CAIPRGYEAFF. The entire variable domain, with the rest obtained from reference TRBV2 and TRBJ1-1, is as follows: EPEVTQTPSHQVTQMGQEVILRCVPISNHLYFYWYRQILGQKVEFLVSFYNNEISEKSEIFDDQFSVERPDGSNFTLKIRSTKLEDSAMYFCAIPRGYEAFFGQGTRLTVV.